This entry lists 5 T cell receptor beta chains sequenced from one sample in a study of cytomegalovirus exposure and HLA in healthy donors. The PCR was carried out with 60 Vbeta primers and 13 Jbeta primers. The data were produced by immunoSEQ multiplex PCR, yet TCRdb's version contains in-frame clones alone and is incomplete. The sample includes about 190,000 clones, 81% of them seen just once. Input material: PBMCs. These receptors were collected from a man younger than 35 in good health and CMV-seronegative.

V is TRBV7-2 and J is TRBJ2-7; unclear D gene. The CDR3 has 14 residues. The V gene's germline CDR1 is SGHTA and CDR2 FQGNSA. Trimming stripped 1 base from V and 2 bases from J, with 9 bases between. The CDR3 DNA reads TGTGCCAGCAGCTTAGGCAGTTTTACCTACGAGCAGTACTTC. Its translation: CASSLGSFTYEQYF.

The rearrangement uses TRBV29-1 and TRBJ2-7; 7 nucleotides match TRBD2. Trimming removed 0 bases from V and 6 bases from J; junction bases left unmatched: 8. The CDR3 has 14 residues. Germline CDR1 SQVTM, CDR2 ANQGSEA. CDR3 sequence (DNA): TGCAGCGTTGAAGACCCAGGGTTAGCGGGCGAGCAGTACTTC. Translating gives CSVEDPGLAGEQYF.

The genes are TRBV9 and TRBJ2-3, with D perhaps TRBD1 (5 bases). With 4 bases removed from V and 0 bases from J, the gap between germline ends came to 15 bases. Per the germline V gene, CDR1 is SGDLS and CDR2 is YYNGEE. The CDR3 extends over 16 amino acids. The CDR3: CASSRTGHWSTDTQYF. The CDR3 DNA reads TGTGCCAGCAGCCGCACCGGACACTGGAGCACAGATACGCAGTATTTT.

The gene calls are TRBV27 and TRBJ2-1, with D perhaps matching TRBD2 (6 bases). V lost 2 bases, J lost 5 bases, and 10 bases lay in between. There are 14 residues in the CDR3. Germline loops: CDR1 MNHEY, CDR2 SMNVEV (reference sequence). CDR3 protein: CASSLAGYNNEQFF. For the CDR3, the DNA is TGTGCCAGCAGTTTAGCGGGGTACAACAATGAGCAGTTCTTC.

The V and J genes are TRBV9 and TRBJ1-4; TRBD1 aligns across 9 bases. This CDR3 is 14 amino acids long. V lost 3 bases to trimming and J lost 7 bases; unmatched junction nucleotides: 4. Germline CDR1 and CDR2: SGDLS and YYNGEE. CDR3 DNA sequence: TGTGCCAGCAGCGGGGGGACAGGGAGTGAAAAACTGTTTTTT. It yields the protein CASSGGTGSEKLFF.